The sequence of this T cell receptor (beta chain) was determined in a study of CD8+CD57+ T cells in acquired aplastic anemia (dated by TCRdb to 2016 to 2019). Turning to the overall study: DNA extracted from sorted CD4+ and CD8+ cells had a mean of around 3.3 ug, with a range of roughly 0.17 to 27.4 ug. CD8+CD57+ expansion was defined as frequency above the mean frequency observed in healthy subjects. What the authors observed across the whole study: Around 30 CD8+ CDR3 sequences were shared between patients and controls but appeared highly expressed in patients and within their immunodominant clones. No significant difference in CD8+ Simpson's diversity was found between patients and healthy controls (P=0.060).

Genomic DNA served as template for TCR beta VDJ combination and CDR3 sequence profiling. An Illumina HiSeq 2000 was the platform used for TCR repertoire sequencing. In the paper's pipeline: TRBV/TRBJ rearrangement plots, CDR3 size and DJ length profiles, and Simpson's diversity index were used to evaluate the repertoires. Whichever DNA sequence was most abundant in the deep sequencing data was defined as the immunodominant clone. CDR3 amino acid sequences were checked for sharing between subjects and were compared against published repertoires and the VDJdb database. The public reads were quality trimmed at Q25 with fastp and then assembled into clones with MiXCR by TCRdb, keeping productive beta chains. Merged by CDR3 protein, the rows form single entries marked with the most common genes and DNA. These V and J calls rely on TCRdb rather than the paper's analysis. The sample table contains 250,000 to 300,000 distinct CDR3 sequences; only one count was recorded for approximately 57% of them. Under 1.5% of the sample rests with the top ten.

Patients chosen for sequencing had shown expansion of CD8+CD57+ cells by flow cytometry. Severe acquired aplastic anemia was diagnosed in all patients according to International Study of Aplastic Anemia and Agranulocytosis and Camitta criteria. No patient had received any therapy when blood was sampled. The study deep-sequenced TCR repertoires of sorted CD4+ and CD8+ blood T cells from severe aplastic anemia patients and healthy subjects. Patients were enrolled in the USA under clinicaltrials.gov protocols 00001620, 01623167, 00001397, 00071045, 00081523 and 00961064. Ficoll-Paque density gradient centrifugation was used to isolate peripheral blood mononuclear cells. Before DNA extraction, CD4+ and CD8+ T cells were sorted by FACS or by magnetic beads. Points on this clonotype: Its cognate antigen has yet to be identified. Base quality data are lacking; no much larger clone is found one base away.

Sequencing was performed on sorted CD4+, CD8+, or CD8+CD57+ T cells (not recorded which) from PBMCs. The TCR comes from a human donor with aplastic anemia.

The DNA reads TGTGCCAGCTCACAAAGCACGGGGGGGCCCACAGATACGCAGTATTTT. Translated, this is CASSQSTGGPTDTQYF. In this chain, TRBV18 is recombined with TRBJ2-3, with 8 middle bases fitting TRBD2. Taken from cysteine to phenylalanine, the CDR3 has 16 residues. Only the CDR3 region is kept as DNA, spanning 48 bases read in frame from base 1. CDR1 and CDR2 are read off the germline V gene as KGHSH and LQKENI. Trimming takes 4 bases off V and 2 bases off J; junction bases not matched to a gene: 8.